This T cell receptor (beta chain) was identified during a study of blood T cell repertoires in COVID-19. This table comes from immunoSEQ multiplex PCR, and its TCRdb copy is limited to in-frame clones, with some not included. The table lists approximately 440,000 clones, about 92% of them singletons. V gave up 3 bases and J gave up 8 bases; unmatched junction bases: 11. The CDR3 spans 15 residues. Germline loops: CDR1 SGHKS, CDR2 YYEKEE (reference sequence). The chain carries TRBV5-5 and TRBJ1-2; 9 nucleotides line up with TRBD1. Sequencing used PBMCs or T cells enriched from blood (not recorded which). This clonotype originated in a young man who had recovered from COVID-19. CDR3 residues: CASSSPTGGVRGYTF. The CDR3, as DNA: TGTGCCAGCAGCTCTCCCACAGGGGGCGTGAGGGGCTACACCTTC.